This TCR beta chain was sequenced for a study of blood T cell repertoires in COVID-19. Study at large: Samples came from the United States, Italy and Spain, spanning acute and convalescent COVID-19. T cells, B-cell-depleted T cells, or PBMCs supplied cDNA or gDNA.

This CDR3 spans 15 amino acids. V was trimmed by 1 base and J by 2 bases, leaving 9 bases between them. Looked up from germline, CDR1 is SEHNR and CDR2 is FQNEAQ (reference sequence). Libraries were prepared by immunoSEQ multiplex PCR; TCRdb keeps only in-frame clonotypes and omits some of them. The repertoire holds some 400,000 clones, with roughly 90% as singletons. V usage is TRBV7-9 and J usage is TRBJ1-5; TRBD1 is a possible D gene (5 bases). Sequencing was carried out using peripheral blood. This clonotype originated in a man aged 18 to 30 with active or convalescent COVID-19. DNA for the CDR3: TGTGCCAGCAGCTTAGGACTAGGGGGCAATCAGCCCCAGCATTTT. Translated: CASSLGLGGNQPQHF.